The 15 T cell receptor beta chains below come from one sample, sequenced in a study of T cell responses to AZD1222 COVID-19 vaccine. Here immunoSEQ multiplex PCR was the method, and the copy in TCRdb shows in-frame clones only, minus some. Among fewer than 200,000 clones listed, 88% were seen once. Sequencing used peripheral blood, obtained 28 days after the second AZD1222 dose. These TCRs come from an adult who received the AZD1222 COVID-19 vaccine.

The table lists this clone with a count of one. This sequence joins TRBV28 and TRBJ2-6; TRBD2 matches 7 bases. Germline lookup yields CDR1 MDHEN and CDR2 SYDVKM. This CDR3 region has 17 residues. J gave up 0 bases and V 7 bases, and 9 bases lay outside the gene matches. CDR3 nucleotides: TGTGCCAGCACCGGGGGAGGGGTCGTCTCTGGGGCCAACGTCCTGACTTTC. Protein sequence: CASTGGGVVSGANVLTF.

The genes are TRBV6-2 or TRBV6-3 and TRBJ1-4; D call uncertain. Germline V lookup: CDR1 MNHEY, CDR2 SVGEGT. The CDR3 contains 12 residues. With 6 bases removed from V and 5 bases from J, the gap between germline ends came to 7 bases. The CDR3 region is CASSRLNEKLFF. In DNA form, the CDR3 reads TGTGCCAGCAGCCGTTTGAATGAAAAACTGTTTTTT.

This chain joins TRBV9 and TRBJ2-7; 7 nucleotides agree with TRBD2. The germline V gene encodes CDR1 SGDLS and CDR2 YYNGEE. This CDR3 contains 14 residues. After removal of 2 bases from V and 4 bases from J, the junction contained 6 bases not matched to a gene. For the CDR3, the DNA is TGTGCCAGCAGCGTCGGACTAGAGCTATACGAGCAGTACTTC. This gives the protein CASSVGLELYEQYF.

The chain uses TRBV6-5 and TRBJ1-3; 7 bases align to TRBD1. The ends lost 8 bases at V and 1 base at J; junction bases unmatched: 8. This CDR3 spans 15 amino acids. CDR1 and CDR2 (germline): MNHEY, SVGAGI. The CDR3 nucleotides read TGTGCCAGCGGAGACAGGGATCGGTCTGGAAACACCATATATTTT. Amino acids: CASGDRDRSGNTIYF.

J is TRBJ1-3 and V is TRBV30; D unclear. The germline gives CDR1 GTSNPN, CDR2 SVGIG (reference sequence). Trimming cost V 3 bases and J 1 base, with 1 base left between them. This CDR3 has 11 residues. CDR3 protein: CAWRSGNTIYF. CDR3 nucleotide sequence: TGTGCCTGGAGGTCTGGAAACACCATATATTTT. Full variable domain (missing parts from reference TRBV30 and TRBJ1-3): SQTIHQWPATLVQPVGSPLSLECTVEGTSNPNLYWYRQAAGRGLQLLFYSVGIGQISSEVPQNLSASRPQDRQFILSSKKLLLSDSGFYLCAWRSGNTIYFGEGSWLTVV.

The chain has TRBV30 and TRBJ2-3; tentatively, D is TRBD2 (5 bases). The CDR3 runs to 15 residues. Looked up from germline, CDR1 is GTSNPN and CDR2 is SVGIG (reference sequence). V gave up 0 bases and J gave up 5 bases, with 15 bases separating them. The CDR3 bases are TGTGCCTGGAGTGTACTCGCCGGGGTGGGAGATACGCAGTATTTT. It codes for CAWSVLAGVGDTQYF.

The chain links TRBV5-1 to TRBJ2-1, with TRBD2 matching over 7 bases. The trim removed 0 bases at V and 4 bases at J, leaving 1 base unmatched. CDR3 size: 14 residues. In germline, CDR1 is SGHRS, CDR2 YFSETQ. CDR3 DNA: TGCGCCAGCAGCTTGGACGGGGGGTACAATGAGCAGTTCTTC. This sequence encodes CASSLDGGYNEQFF.

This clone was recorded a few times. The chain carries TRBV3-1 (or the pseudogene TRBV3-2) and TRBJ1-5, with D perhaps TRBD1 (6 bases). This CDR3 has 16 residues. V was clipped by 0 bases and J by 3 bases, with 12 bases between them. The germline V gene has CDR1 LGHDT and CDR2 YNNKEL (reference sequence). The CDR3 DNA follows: TGTGCCAGCAGCCAAGACGGGGGGCTCCCCAATCAGCCCCAGCATTTT. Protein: CASSQDGGLPNQPQHF.

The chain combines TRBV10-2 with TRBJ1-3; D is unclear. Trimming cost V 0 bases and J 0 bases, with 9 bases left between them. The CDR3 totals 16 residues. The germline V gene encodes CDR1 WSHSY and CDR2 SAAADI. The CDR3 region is CASSESTRSSGNTIYF. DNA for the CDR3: TGCGCCAGCAGTGAGTCGACACGGAGCTCTGGAAACACCATATATTTT.

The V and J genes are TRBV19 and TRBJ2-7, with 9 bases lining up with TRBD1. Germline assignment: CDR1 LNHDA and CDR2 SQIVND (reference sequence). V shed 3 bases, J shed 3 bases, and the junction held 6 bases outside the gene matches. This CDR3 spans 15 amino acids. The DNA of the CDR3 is TGTGCCAGTAGTATCTACGCGGACAGGGGCTACGAGCAGTACTTC. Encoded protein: CASSIYADRGYEQYF.

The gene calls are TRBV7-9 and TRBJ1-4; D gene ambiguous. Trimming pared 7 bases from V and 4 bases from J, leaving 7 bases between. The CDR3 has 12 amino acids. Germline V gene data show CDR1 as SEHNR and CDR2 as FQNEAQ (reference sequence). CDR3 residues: CASTRDNEKLFF. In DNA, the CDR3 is TGTGCCAGCACCCGAGATAATGAAAAACTGTTTTTT.

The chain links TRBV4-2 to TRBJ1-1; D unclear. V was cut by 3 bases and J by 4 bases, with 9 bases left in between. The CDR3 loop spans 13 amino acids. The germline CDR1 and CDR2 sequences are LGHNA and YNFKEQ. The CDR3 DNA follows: TGTGCCAGCAGCCACAACTTTGGCACTGAAGCTTTCTTT. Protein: CASSHNFGTEAFF.

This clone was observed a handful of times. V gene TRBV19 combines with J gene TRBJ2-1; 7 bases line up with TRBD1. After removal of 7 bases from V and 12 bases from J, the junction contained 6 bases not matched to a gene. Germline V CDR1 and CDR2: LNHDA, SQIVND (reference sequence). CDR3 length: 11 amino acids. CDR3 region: CASKGAEGQFF. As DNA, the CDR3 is TGTGCCAGTAAGGGGGCAGAGGGGCAGTTCTTC. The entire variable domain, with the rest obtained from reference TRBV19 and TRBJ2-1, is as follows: DGGITQSPKYLFRKEGQNVTLSCEQNLNHDAMYWYRQDPGQGLRLIYYSQIVNDFQKGDIAEGYSVSREKKESFPLTVTSAQKNPTAFYLCASKGAEGQFFGPGTRLTVL.

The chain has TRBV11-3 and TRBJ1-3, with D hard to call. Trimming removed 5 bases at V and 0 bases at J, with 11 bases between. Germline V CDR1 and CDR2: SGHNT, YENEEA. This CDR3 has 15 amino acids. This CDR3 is CASSPGRTSGNTIYF. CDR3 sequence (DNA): TGTGCCAGCAGCCCTGGGCGGACCTCTGGAAACACCATATATTTT.

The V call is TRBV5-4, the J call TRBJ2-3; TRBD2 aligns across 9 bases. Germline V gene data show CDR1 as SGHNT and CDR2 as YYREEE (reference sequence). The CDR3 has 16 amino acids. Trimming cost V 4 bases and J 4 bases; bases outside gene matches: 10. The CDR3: CASSHGPGLASDTQYF. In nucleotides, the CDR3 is TGTGCCAGCAGCCACGGTCCGGGACTAGCCTCAGATACGCAGTATTTT.